What follows is one T cell receptor beta chain and its context. V dropped 7 bases and J dropped 5; count of bases not matched to a gene: 17. The length of the CDR3 is 16 residues. The germline V gene encodes CDR1 SEHNR and CDR2 FQNEAQ (reference sequence). 60 Vbeta and 13 Jbeta primers were used in PCR. This table comes from immunoSEQ multiplex PCR, and its TCRdb copy is limited to in-frame clones, with some not included. This table has 160,000 or so clones, roughly 83% appearing once. These data originate in a study of cytomegalovirus exposure and HLA in healthy donors. The chain has TRBV7-9 and TRBJ2-7, with 7 bases fitting TRBD1. The sequence derives from a woman aged 18-35 years in good health and CMV-seronegative. Sequencing used PBMCs. The CDR3 here is CASKGDRDLLGDEQYF. The CDR3 DNA reads TGTGCCAGCAAGGGAGACAGGGATCTCTTGGGCGACGAGCAGTACTTC.